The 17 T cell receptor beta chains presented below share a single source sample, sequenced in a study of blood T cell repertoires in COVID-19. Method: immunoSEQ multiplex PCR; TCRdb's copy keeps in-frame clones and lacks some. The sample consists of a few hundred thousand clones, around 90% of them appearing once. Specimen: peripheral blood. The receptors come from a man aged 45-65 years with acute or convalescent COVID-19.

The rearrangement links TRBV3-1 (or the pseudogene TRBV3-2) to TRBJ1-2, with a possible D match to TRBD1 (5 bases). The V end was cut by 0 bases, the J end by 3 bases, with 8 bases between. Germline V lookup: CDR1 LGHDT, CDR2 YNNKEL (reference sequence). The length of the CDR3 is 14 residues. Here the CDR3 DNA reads TGTGCCAGCAGCCAAGACAGGGTTGACTATGGCTACACCTTC. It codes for CASSQDRVDYGYTF.

The CDR3: CASGRGTGGPSTYEQYF. Here the CDR3 DNA reads TGTGCCAGCGGTAGGGGGACAGGGGGTCCATCTACCTACGAGCAGTACTTC. The chain couples TRBV11-2 to TRBJ2-7, with 11 positions matching TRBD1. CDR3 length: 17 amino acids. Germline V lookup: CDR1 SGHAT, CDR2 FQNNGV. V shed 8 bases and J 2 bases; nucleotides not matched to a gene: 14.

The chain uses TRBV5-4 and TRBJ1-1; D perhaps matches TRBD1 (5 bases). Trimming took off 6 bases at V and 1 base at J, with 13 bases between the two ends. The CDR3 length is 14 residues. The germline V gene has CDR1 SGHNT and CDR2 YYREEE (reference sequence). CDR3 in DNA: TGTGCCAGCACCGATCAGGGCAGGAACACTGAAGCTTTCTTT. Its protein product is CASTDQGRNTEAFF.

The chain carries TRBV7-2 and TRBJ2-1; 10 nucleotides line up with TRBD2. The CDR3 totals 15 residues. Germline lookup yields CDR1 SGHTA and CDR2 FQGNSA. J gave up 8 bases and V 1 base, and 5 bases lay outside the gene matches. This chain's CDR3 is CASSLVGLAYDEQFF. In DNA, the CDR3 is TGTGCCAGCAGCTTAGTGGGACTAGCGTATGATGAGCAGTTCTTC.

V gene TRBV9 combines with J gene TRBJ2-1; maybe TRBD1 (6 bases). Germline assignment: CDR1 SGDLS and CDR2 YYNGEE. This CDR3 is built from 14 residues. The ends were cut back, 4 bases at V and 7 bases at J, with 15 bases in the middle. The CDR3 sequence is CASSTMGHINEQFF. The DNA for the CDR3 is TGTGCCAGCAGCACCATGGGACACATAAATGAGCAGTTCTTC.

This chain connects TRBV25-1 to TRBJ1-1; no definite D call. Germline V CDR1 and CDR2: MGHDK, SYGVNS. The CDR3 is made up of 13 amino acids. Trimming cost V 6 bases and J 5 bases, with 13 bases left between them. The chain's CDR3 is CASSEALGTEAFF. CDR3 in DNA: TGTGCCAGCAGCGAGGCGCTCGGGACTGAAGCTTTCTTT.

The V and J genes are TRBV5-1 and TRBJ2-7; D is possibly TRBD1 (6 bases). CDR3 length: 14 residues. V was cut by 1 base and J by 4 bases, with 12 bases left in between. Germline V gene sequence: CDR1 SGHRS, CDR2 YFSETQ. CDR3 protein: CASSLRDTSYEQYF. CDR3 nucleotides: TGCGCCAGCAGCTTGCGGGACACCAGTTACGAGCAGTACTTC.

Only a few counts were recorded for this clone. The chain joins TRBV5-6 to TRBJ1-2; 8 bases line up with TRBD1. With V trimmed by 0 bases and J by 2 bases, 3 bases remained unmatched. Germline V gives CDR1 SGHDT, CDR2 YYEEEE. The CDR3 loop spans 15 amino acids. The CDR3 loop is CASSLEAGGNYGYTF. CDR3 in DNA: TGTGCCAGCAGCTTGGAGGCAGGGGGCAACTATGGCTACACCTTC.

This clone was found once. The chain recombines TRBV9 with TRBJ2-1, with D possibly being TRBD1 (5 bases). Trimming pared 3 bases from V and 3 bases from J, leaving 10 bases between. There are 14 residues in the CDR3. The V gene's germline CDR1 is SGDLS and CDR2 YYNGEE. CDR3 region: CASSGDSYYNEQFF. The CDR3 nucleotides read TGTGCCAGCAGCGGCGACAGCTACTACAATGAGCAGTTCTTC.

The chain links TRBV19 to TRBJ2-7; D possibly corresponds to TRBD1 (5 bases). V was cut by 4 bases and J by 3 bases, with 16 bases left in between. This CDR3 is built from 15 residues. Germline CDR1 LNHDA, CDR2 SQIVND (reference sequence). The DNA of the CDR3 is TGTGCCAGTAGTACGACAGTTGGTAAAGGCTACGAGCAGTACTTC. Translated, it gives CASSTTVGKGYEQYF.

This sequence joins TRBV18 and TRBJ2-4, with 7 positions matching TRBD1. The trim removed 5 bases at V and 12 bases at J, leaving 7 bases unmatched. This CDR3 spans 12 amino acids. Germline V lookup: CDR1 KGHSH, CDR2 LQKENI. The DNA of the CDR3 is TGTGCCAGCTCAGGAACCGACAGGGATCAGTACTTC. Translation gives CASSGTDRDQYF.

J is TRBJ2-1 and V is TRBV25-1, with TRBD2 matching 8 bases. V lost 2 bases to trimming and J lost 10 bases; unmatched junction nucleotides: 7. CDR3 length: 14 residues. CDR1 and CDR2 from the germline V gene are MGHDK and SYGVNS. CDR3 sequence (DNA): TGTGCCAGCAGTGAACCCGGGGGGGCCCGAGAGCAGTTCTTC. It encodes CASSEPGGAREQFF.

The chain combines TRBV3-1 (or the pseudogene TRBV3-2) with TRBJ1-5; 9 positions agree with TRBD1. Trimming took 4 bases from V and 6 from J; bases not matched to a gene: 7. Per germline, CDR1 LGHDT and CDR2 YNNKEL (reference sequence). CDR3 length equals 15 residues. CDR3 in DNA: TGTGCCAGCAGCCTAACTGGACAGGGGAGTCAGCCCCAGCATTTT. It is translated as CASSLTGQGSQPQHF.

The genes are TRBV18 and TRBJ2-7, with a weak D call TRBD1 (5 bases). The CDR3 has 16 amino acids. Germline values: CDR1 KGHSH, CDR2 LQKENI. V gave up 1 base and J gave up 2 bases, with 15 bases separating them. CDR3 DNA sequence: TGTGCCAGCTCACCACGGCAGCAGGACACCACCTACGAGCAGTACTTC. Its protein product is CASSPRQQDTTYEQYF.

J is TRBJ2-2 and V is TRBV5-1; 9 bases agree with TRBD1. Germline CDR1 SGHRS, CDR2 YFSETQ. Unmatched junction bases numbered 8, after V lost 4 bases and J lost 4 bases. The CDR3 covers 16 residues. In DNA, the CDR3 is TGCGCCAGCAGCCTACGGACAGGGGCGCCCACCGGGGAGCTGTTTTTT. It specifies CASSLRTGAPTGELFF.

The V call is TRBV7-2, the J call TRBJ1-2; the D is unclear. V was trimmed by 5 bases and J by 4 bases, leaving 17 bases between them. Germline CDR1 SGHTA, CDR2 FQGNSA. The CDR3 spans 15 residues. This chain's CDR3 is CASSDRLLRFYGYTF. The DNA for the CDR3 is TGTGCCAGCAGCGACCGTTTACTGAGGTTCTATGGCTACACCTTC.

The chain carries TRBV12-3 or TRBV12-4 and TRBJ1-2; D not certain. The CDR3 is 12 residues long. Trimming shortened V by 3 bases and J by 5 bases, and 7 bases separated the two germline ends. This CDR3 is CASSLGAYGYTF. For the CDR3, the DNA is TGTGCCAGCAGTTTGGGAGCATATGGCTACACCTTC.